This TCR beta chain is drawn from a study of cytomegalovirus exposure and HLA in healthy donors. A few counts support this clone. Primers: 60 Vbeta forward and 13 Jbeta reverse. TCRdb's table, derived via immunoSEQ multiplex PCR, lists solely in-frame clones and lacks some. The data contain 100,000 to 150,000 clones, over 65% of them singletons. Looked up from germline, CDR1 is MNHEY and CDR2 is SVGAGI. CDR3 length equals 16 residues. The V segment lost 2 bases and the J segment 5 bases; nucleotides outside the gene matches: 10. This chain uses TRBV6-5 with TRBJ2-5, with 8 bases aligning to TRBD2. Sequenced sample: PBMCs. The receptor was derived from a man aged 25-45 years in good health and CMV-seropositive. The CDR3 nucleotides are TGTGCCAGCAGTTACCGGGGGGTCCAGCGGGGGGAGACCCAGTACTTC. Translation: CASSYRGVQRGETQYF.